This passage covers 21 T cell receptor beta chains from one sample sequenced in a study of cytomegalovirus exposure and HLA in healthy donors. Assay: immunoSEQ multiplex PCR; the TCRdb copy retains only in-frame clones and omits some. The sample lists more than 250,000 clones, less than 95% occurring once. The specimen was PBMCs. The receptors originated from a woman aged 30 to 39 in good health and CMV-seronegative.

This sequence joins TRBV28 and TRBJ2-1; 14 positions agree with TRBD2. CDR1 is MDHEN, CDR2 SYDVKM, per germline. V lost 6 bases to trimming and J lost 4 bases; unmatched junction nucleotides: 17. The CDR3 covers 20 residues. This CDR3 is CASRDGVGTSGSLLYNEQFF. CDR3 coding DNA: TGTGCCAGCAGGGACGGCGTTGGGACTAGCGGGAGCTTGTTGTACAATGAGCAGTTCTTC.

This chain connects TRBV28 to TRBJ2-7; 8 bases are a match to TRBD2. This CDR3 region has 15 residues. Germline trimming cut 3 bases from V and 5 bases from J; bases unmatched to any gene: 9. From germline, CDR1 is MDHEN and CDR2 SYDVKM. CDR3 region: CASSLPSGPSHEQYF. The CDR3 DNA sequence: TGTGCCAGCAGTTTGCCTAGCGGGCCGTCCCACGAGCAGTACTTC.

CDR3 loop: CASSLRDSPNEKLFF. The CDR3 DNA reads TGTGCCAGCAGCTTACGGGACAGCCCTAATGAAAAACTGTTTTTT. V and J are TRBV5-4 and TRBJ1-4; 7 nucleotides line up with TRBD1. Per germline, CDR1 SGHNT and CDR2 YYREEE (reference sequence). The CDR3 spans 15 residues. The ends lost 2 bases at V and 3 bases at J; junction bases unmatched: 4.

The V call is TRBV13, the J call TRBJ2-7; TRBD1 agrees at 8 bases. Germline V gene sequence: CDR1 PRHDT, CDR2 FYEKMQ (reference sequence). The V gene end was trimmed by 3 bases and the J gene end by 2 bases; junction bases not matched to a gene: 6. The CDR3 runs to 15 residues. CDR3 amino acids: CASSFSDRGAYEQYF. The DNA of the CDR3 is TGTGCCAGCAGCTTCTCCGACAGGGGAGCCTACGAGCAGTACTTC.

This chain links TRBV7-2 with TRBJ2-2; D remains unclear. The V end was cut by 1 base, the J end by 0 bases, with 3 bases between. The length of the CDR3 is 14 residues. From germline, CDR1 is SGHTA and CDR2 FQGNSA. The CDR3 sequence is CASSLDPNTGELFF. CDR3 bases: TGTGCCAGCAGCTTAGATCCGAACACCGGGGAGCTGTTTTTT.

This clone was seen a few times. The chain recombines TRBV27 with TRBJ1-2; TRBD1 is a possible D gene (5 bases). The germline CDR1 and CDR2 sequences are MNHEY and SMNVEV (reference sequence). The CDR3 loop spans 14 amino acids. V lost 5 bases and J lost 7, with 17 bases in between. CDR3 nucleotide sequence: TGTGCCAGCAGTCCAGCCGGGGGACGAGGTGGCTACACCTTC. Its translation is CASSPAGGRGGYTF.

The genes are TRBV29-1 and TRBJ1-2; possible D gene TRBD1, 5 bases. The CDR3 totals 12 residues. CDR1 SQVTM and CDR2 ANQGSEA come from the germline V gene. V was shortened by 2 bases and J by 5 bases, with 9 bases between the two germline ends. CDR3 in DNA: TGCAGCGTTGAAAGGGACGAGTATGGCTACACCTTC. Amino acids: CSVERDEYGYTF.

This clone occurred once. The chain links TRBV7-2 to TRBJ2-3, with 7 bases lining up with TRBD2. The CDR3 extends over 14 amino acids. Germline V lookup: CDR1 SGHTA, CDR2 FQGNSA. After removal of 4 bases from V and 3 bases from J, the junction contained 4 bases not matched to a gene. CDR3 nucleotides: TGTGCCAGCAGCTCCCCAGCGGGGACAGATACGCAGTATTTT. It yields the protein CASSSPAGTDTQYF.

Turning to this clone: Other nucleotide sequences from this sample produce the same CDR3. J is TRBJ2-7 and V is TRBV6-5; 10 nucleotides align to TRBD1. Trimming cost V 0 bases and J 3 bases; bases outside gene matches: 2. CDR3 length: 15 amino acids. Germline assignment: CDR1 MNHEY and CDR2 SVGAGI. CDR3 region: CASSYSWTGGYEQYF. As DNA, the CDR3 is TGTGCCAGCAGTTACTCCTGGACAGGGGGCTACGAGCAGTACTTC.

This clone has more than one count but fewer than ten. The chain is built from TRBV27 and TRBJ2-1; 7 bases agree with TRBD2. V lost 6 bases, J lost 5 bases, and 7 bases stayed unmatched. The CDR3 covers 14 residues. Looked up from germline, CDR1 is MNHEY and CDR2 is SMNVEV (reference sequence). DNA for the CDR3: TGTGCCAGCAGCTCGACTAGCCGTCACAATGAGCAGTTCTTC. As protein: CASSSTSRHNEQFF.

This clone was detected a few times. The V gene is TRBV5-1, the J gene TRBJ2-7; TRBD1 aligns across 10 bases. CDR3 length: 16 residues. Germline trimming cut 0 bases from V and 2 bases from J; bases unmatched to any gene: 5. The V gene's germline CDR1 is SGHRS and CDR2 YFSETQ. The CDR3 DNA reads TGCGCCAGCAGCTTGGGGGGACAGGGGTTCCCCTACGAGCAGTACTTC. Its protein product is CASSLGGQGFPYEQYF.

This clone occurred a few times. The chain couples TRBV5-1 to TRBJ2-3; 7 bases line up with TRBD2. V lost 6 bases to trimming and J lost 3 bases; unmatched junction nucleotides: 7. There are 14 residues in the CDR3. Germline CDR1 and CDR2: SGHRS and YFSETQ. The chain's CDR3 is CASKRDLATDTQYF. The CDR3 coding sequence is TGCGCCAGCAAGCGGGATCTCGCAACAGATACGCAGTATTTT. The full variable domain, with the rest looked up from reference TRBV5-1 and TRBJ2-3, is KAGVTQTPRYLIKTRGQQVTLSCSPISGHRSVSWYQQTPGQGLQFLFEYFSETQRNKGNFPGRFSGRQFSNSRSEMNVSTLELGDSALYLCASKRDLATDTQYFGPGTRLTVL.

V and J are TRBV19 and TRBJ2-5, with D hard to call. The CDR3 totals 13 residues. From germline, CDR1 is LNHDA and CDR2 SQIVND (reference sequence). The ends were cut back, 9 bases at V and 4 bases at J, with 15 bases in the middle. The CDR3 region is CARTLPVGETQYF. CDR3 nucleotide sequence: TGTGCCAGGACACTACCAGTAGGAGAGACCCAGTACTTC. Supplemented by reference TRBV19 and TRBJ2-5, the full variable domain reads DGGITQSPKYLFRKEGQNVTLSCEQNLNHDAMYWYRQDPGQGLRLIYYSQIVNDFQKGDIAEGYSVSREKKESFPLTVTSAQKNPTAFYLCARTLPVGETQYFGPGTRLLVL.

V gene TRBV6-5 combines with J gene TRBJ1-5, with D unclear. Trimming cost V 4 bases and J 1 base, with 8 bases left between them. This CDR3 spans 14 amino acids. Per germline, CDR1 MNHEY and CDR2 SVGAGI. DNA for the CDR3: TGTGCCAGCAGTTCGTTCGACAGCAATCAGCCCCAGCATTTT. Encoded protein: CASSSFDSNQPQHF.

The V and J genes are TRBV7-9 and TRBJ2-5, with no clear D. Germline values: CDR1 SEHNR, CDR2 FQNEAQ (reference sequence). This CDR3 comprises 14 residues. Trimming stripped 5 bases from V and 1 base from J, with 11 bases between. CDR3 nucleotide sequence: TGTGCCAGCAGCCTGAAGAGTCCCCAAGAGACCCAGTACTTC. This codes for CASSLKSPQETQYF. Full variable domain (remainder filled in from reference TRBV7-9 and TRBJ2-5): DTGVSQNPRHKITKRGQNVTFRCDPISEHNRLYWYRQTLGQGPEFLTYFQNEAQLEKSRLLSDRFSAERPKGSFSTLEIQRTEQGDSAMYLCASSLKSPQETQYFGPGTRLLVL.

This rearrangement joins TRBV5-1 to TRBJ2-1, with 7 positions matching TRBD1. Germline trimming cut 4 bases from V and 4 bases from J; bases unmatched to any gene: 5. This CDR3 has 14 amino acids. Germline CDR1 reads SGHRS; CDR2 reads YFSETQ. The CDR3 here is CASSPPGQYNEQFF. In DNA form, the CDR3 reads TGCGCCAGCAGCCCCCCGGGACAGTACAATGAGCAGTTCTTC.

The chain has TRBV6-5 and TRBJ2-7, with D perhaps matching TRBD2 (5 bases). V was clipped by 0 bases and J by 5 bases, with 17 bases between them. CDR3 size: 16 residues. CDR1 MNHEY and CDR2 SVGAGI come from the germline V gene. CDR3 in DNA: TGTGCCAGCAGTTACTCGCACCGCGGGTTAGGCCACGAGCAGTACTTC. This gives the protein CASSYSHRGLGHEQYF.

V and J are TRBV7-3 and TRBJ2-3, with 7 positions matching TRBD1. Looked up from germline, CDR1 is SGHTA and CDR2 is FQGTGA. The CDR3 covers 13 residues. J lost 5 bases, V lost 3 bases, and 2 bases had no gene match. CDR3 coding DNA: TGTGCCAGCAGCTTGCCAGGGGGAGATACGCAGTATTTT. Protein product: CASSLPGGDTQYF.

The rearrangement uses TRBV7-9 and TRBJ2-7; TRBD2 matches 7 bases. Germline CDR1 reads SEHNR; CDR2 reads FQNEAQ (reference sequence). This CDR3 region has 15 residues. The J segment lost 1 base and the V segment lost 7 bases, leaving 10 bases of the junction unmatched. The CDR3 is CASTLEGGQSYEQYF. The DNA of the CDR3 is TGTGCCAGCACTCTTGAGGGAGGGCAATCCTACGAGCAGTACTTC.

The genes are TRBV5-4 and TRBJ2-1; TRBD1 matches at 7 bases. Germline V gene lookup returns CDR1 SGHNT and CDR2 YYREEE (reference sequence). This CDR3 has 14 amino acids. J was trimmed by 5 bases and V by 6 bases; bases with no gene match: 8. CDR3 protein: CASTRQGRDNEQFF. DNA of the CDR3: TGTGCCAGCACCAGACAGGGTCGTGACAATGAGCAGTTCTTC.

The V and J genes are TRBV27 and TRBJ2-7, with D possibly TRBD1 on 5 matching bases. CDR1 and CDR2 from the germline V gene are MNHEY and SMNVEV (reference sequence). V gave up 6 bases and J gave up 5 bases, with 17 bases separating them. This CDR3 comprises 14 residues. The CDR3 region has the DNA TGTGCCAGCAGCATTGGACACCCCAGGGACGAGCAGTACTTC. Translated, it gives CASSIGHPRDEQYF.